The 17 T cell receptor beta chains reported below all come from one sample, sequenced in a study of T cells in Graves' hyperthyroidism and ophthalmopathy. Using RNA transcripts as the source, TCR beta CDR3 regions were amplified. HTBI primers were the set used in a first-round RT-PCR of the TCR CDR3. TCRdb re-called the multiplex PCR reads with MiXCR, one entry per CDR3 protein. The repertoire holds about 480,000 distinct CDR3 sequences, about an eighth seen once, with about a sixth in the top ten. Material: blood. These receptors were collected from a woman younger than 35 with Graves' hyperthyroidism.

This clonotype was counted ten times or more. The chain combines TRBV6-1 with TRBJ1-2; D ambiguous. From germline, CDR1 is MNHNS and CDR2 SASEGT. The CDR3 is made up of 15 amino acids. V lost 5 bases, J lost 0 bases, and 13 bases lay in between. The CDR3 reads CASSTTDVANYGYTF. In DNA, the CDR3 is TGTGCCAGCAGTACAACGGACGTAGCTAACTATGGCTACACCTTC.

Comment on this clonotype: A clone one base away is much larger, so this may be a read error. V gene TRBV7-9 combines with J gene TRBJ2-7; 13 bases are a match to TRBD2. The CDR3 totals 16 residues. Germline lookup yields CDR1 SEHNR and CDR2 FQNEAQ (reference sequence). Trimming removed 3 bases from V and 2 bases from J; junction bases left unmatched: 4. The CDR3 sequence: CASSFLLAGGTYEQYV. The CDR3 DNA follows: TGTGCCAGCAGCTTCCTACTAGCGGGAGGGACCTACGAGCAGTACGTC.

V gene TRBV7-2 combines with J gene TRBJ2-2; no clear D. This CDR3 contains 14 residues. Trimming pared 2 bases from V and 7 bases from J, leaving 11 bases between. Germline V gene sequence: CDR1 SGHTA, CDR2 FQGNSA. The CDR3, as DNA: TGTGCCAGCAGCTTAAGTGGACCCGTCGGGGAGCTGTTTTTT. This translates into CASSLSGPVGELFF.

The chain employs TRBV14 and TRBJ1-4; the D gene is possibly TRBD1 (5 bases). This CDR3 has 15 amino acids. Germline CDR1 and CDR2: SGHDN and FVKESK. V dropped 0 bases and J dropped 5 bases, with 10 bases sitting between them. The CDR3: CASSQEGTVNEKLFF. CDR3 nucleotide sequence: TGTGCCAGCAGCCAAGAAGGGACCGTCAATGAAAAACTGTTTTTT.

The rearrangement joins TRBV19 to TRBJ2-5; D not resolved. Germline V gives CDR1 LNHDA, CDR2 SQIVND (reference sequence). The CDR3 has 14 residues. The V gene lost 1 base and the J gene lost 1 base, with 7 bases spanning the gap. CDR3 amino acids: CASSIGSIQETQYF. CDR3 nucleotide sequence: TGTGCCAGTAGTATAGGGAGTATCCAAGAGACCCAGTACTTC.

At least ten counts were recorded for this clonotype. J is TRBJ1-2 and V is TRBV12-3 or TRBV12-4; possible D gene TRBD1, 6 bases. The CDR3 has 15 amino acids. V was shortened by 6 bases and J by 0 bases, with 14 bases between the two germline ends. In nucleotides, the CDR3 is TGTGCCAGCAGCAAGTCGGACAGTTCTAACTATGGCTACACCTTC. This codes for CASSKSDSSNYGYTF.

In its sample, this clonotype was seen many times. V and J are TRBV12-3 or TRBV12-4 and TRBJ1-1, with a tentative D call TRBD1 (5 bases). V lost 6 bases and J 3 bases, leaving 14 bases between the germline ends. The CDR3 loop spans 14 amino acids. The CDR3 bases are TGTGCCAGCAGATACCAGGGTGGGCACACTGAAGCTTTCTTT. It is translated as CASRYQGGHTEAFF.

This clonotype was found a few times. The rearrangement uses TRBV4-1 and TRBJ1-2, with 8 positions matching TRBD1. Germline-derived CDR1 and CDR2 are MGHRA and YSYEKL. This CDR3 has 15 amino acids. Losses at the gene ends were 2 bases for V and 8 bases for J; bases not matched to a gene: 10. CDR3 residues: CASSQPGQGFYGYTF. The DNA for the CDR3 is TGCGCCAGCAGCCAACCTGGACAGGGCTTCTACGGCTACACCTTC.

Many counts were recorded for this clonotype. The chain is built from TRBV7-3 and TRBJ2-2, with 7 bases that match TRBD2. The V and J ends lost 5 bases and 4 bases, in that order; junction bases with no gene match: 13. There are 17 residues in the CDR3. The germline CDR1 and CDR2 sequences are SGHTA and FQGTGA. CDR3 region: CASSPMGASGITGELFF. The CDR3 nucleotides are TGTGCCAGCAGCCCTATGGGTGCTAGCGGAATCACCGGGGAGCTGTTTTTT.

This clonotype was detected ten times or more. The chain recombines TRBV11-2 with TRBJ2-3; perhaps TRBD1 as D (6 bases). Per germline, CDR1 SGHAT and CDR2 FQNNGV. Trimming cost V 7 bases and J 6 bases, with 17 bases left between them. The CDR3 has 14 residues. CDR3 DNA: TGTGCCAGCAACCCCACGGGACAAACGGATACGCAGTATTTT. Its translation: CASNPTGQTDTQYF.

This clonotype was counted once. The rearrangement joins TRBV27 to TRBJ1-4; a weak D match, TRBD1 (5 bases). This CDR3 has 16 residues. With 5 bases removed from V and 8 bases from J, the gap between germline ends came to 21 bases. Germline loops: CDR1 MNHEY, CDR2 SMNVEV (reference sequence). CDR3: CASSDTWTGGREKLFF. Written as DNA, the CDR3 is TGTGCCAGCAGTGACACCTGGACGGGGGGAAGGGAAAAACTGTTTTTT. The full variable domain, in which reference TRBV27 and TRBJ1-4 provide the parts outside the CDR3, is EAQVTQNPRYLITVTGKKLTVTCSQNMNHEYMSWYRQDPGLGLRQIYYSMNVEVTDKGDVPEGYKVSRKEKRNFPLILESPSPNQTSLYFCASSDTWTGGREKLFFGSGTQLSVL.

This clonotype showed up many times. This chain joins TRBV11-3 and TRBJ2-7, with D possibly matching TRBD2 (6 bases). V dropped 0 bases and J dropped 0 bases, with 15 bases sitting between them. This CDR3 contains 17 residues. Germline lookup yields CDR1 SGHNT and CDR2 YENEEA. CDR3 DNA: TGTGCCAGCAGCTTAGAGCATCCTAGCGTAAGCTCCTACGAGCAGTACTTC. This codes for CASSLEHPSVSSYEQYF.

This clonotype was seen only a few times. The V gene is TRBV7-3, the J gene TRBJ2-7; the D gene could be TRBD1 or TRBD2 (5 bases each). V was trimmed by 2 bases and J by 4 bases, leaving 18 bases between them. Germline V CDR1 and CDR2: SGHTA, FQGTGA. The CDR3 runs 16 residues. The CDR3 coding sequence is TGTGCCAGCAGCTTACGACCCGGGGCTCGCCCTTACGAGCAGTACTTC. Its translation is CASSLRPGARPYEQYF.

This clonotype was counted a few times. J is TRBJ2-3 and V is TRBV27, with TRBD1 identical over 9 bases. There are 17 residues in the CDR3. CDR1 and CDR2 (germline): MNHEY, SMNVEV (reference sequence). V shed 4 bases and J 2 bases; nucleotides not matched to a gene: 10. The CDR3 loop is CASSSPGQGTFTDTQYF. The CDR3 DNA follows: TGTGCCAGCAGTTCGCCGGGACAGGGTACCTTCACAGATACGCAGTATTTT.

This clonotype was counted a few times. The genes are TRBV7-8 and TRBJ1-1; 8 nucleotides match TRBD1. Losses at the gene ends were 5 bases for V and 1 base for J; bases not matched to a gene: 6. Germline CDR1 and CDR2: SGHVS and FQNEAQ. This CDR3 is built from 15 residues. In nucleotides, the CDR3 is TGTGCCAGCAGCCGCCGGACAGGGTCGAACACTGAAGCTTTCTTT. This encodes CASSRRTGSNTEAFF.

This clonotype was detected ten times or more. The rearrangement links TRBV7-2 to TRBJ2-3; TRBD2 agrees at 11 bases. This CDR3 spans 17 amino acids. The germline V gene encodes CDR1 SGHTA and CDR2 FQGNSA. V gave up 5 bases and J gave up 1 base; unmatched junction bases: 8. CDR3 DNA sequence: TGTGCCAGCAGCCCCACCCGGACTAGCGGGCGCACAGATACGCAGTATTTT. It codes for CASSPTRTSGRTDTQYF.

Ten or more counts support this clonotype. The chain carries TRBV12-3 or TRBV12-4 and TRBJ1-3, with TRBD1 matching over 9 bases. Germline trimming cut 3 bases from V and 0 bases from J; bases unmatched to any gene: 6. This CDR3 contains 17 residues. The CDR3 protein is CASSFGGTGHSGNTIYF. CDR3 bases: TGTGCCAGCAGTTTTGGGGGGACAGGGCACTCTGGAAACACCATATATTTT.